This TCR beta chain was retrieved from a study of response to subunit inactivated influenza vaccine. Via MiXCR, TCRdb re-called the RT-PCR reads, giving one row per CDR3 protein. Here the sample spans 650,000 to 700,000 distinct CDR3 sequences, approximately 14% being singletons. Study results and caveats: The authors suggested that few new T cells are recruited per seasonal influenza vaccination.

This clonotype has only a few counts. What it recognizes is unknown. The sequenced sample was PBMCs from blood, obtained 11 to 12 days after vaccination. The receptor was isolated from a man aged 50 or older who received an inactivated influenza vaccine.

The DNA for the CDR3 is TGTGCCAGCAGCTTAGCACAGGTTGACTACGAGCAGTACTTC. As protein: CASSLAQVDYEQYF. The chain has TRBV7-2 and TRBJ2-7, with a tentative D call TRBD1 (5 bases). Deletions cut 0 bases from V and 3 bases from J, with 9 bases between. Looked up from germline, CDR1 is SGHTA and CDR2 is FQGNSA. CDR3 length: 14 residues.